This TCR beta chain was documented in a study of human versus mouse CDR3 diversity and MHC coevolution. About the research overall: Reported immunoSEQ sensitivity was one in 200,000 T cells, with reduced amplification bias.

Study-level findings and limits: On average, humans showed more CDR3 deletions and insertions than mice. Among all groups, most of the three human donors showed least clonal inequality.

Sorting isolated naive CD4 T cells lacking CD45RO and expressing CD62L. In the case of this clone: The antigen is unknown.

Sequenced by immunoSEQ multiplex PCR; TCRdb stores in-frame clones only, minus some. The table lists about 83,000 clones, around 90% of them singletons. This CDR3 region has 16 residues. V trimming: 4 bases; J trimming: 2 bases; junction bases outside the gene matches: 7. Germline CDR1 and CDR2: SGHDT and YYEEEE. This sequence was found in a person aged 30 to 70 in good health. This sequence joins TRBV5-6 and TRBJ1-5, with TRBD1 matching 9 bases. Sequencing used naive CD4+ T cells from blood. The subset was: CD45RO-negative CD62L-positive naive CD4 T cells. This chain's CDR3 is CASSVQGAPGNQPQHF. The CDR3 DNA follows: TGTGCCAGCAGCGTACAGGGGGCCCCTGGCAATCAGCCCCAGCATTTT. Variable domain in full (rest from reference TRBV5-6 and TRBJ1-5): DAGVTQSPTHLIKTRGQQVTLRCSPKSGHDTVSWYQQALGQGPQFIFQYYEEEERQRGNFPDRFSGHQFPNYSSELNVNALLLGDSALYLCASSVQGAPGNQPQHFGDGTRLSIL.